What follows are 16 T cell receptor beta chains derived from one specimen sequenced in a study of shared clonotypes between healthy human individuals (TCRdb year 2020). Libraries were built with the immunoSEQ multiplex PCR assay. What TCRdb holds here is the immuneACCESS table cut down to in-frame rearrangements. Part of the clones is not present; checked against another copy, under half of the missing clones reflect an unresolved V gene, and the others are unexplained. The sample has 2 million to 3 million clones on record, roughly 93% of them singletons. Of the sample, about 0.38% falls within the top ten clones. Sequenced input: naive CD4+ T cells from PBMCs. The cell subset or site label of this sample denotes: CD45RA+ positively selected. These receptors came from a man aged 18 to 35 in good health. Some clones in this sample may be carry-over from other donors' samples.

To note about this clone: Other DNA sequences of this sample code for an identical CDR3. V usage is TRBV5-1 and J usage is TRBJ1-5, with TRBD1 identical over 10 bases. Germline V gene lookup returns CDR1 SGHRS and CDR2 YFSETQ. V was clipped by 3 bases and J by 7 bases; unmatched bases: 7. The CDR3 spans 15 residues. CDR3 nucleotides: TGCGCCAGCAGCTCGGGACAGGGGTCGGGGCAGCCCCAGCATTTT. It yields the protein CASSSGQGSGQPQHF. Full variable domain (remainder filled in from reference TRBV5-1 and TRBJ1-5): KAGVTQTPRYLIKTRGQQVTLSCSPISGHRSVSWYQQTPGQGLQFLFEYFSETQRNKGNFPGRFSGRQFSNSRSEMNVSTLELGDSALYLCASSSGQGSGQPQHFGDGTRLSIL.

The V gene is TRBV2, the J gene TRBJ2-1; D is ambiguous. With 4 bases removed from V and 4 bases from J, the gap between germline ends came to 8 bases. CDR1 is SNHLY and CDR2 is FYNNEI in the germline V gene. The CDR3 contains 13 residues. CDR3 nucleotide sequence: TGTGCCAGCAGTGTCGGTTCATACAATGAGCAGTTCTTC. It is translated as CASSVGSYNEQFF.

The chain couples TRBV27 to TRBJ1-1; D gene unclear. Germline CDR1 is MNHEY and CDR2 is SMNVEV (reference sequence). This CDR3 is 13 amino acids long. The V gene lost 8 bases and the J gene lost 0 bases, with 10 bases spanning the gap. In nucleotides, the CDR3 is TGTGCCAGCCACGGACGGTTGAACACTGAAGCTTTCTTT. Translation: CASHGRLNTEAFF.

This chain links TRBV5-1 with TRBJ2-1; D might be TRBD2 (6 bases). The CDR3 totals 17 residues. V lost 3 bases and J 2 bases, leaving 18 bases between the germline ends. Germline values: CDR1 SGHRS, CDR2 YFSETQ. Here the CDR3 reads CASSSSGIGGPYNEQFF. Written as DNA, the CDR3 is TGCGCCAGCAGCTCCTCGGGGATAGGAGGGCCCTACAATGAGCAGTTCTTC.

This sequence joins TRBV19 and TRBJ2-1; 9 bases match TRBD2. Germline V gives CDR1 LNHDA, CDR2 SQIVND (reference sequence). The V and J ends lost 3 bases and 3 bases, in that order; junction bases with no gene match: 6. The CDR3 runs to 16 residues. The CDR3 here is CASSIVAGGGYNEQFF. The CDR3 DNA is TGTGCCAGTAGTATTGTTGCGGGAGGGGGCTACAATGAGCAGTTCTTC.

This sequence joins TRBV27 and TRBJ1-3, with a tentative D call TRBD1 (5 bases). This CDR3 contains 16 residues. V was trimmed by 5 bases and J by 3 bases, leaving 17 bases between them. Germline V gene data show CDR1 as MNHEY and CDR2 as SMNVEV (reference sequence). The CDR3 spells CASSRRFGGGGNTIYF. As DNA, the CDR3 is TGTGCCAGCAGTCGTCGTTTTGGGGGTGGTGGAAACACCATATATTTT.

The chain combines TRBV19 with TRBJ2-7, with a weak D call TRBD2 (6 bases). Trimming pared 5 bases from V and 0 bases from J, leaving 14 bases between. CDR3 size: 15 residues. CDR1 LNHDA and CDR2 SQIVND come from the germline V gene (reference sequence). The CDR3 is CASSPLTGGSYEQYF. The DNA of the CDR3 is TGTGCCAGTAGTCCCCTAACCGGGGGCTCCTACGAGCAGTACTTC.

The J gene is TRBJ2-5, the V gene TRBV4-1, with 9 bases identical to TRBD2. This CDR3 has 14 residues. In germline, CDR1 is MGHRA, CDR2 YSYEKL. The V gene end was trimmed by 4 bases and the J gene end by 4 bases; junction bases not matched to a gene: 4. This CDR3 reads CASSLLAGVETQYF. In DNA, the CDR3 is TGCGCCAGCAGCCTCTTAGCGGGAGTAGAGACCCAGTACTTC.

Points on this clone: The same CDR3 also results from other DNA sequences found in this sample. This chain joins TRBV28 and TRBJ2-7; TRBD1 agrees at 7 bases. V lost 1 base and J lost 1; bases outside the gene matches: 4. Germline V gene data show CDR1 as MDHEN and CDR2 as SYDVKM. The CDR3 covers 15 residues. CDR3 sequence (DNA): TGTGCCAGCAGTTTATCAGCAGGGGGTTCCTACGAGCAGTACTTC. Amino acids: CASSLSAGGSYEQYF.

This chain joins TRBV7-9 and TRBJ1-2; TRBD1 matches at 11 bases. CDR3 length: 16 residues. V trimming: 5 bases; J trimming: 8 bases; junction bases outside the gene matches: 13. The V gene's germline CDR1 is SEHNR and CDR2 FQNEAQ (reference sequence). This chain's CDR3 is CASSPPGTGGYSGYTF. The CDR3 DNA sequence: TGTGCCAGCAGCCCCCCCGGGACAGGGGGATACAGCGGCTACACCTTC.

This sequence joins TRBV7-2 and TRBJ2-1; D possibly corresponds to TRBD2 (6 bases). Trimming cost V 1 base and J 6 bases, with 13 bases left between them. The CDR3 is 15 residues long. CDR1 SGHTA and CDR2 FQGNSA come from the germline V gene. The CDR3 bases are TGTGCCAGCAGCTTAGGGCTAGCGAACGCCAATGAGCAGTTCTTC. This gives the protein CASSLGLANANEQFF.

The V and J genes are TRBV6-6 and TRBJ2-7; TRBD1 matches 7 bases. The V gene end was trimmed by 8 bases and the J gene end by 1 base; junction bases not matched to a gene: 8. Germline CDR1 and CDR2: MNHNY and SVGAGI (reference sequence). The CDR3 covers 14 residues. The CDR3 DNA reads as TGTGCCAGCGGACAGGTCCCGGAATCCTACGAGCAGTACTTC. It yields the protein CASGQVPESYEQYF.

The chain employs TRBV5-1 and TRBJ2-7; 9 positions agree with TRBD2. CDR1 is SGHRS and CDR2 is YFSETQ in the germline V gene. This CDR3 is 18 amino acids long. Trimming at V came to 0 bases and at J to 5 bases, leaving 15 bases not matched to a gene. The CDR3 spells CASSLAQIRREGGHEQYF. The CDR3 DNA sequence: TGCGCCAGCAGCTTGGCCCAAATTCGGCGGGAGGGCGGCCACGAGCAGTACTTC.

The chain uses TRBV7-8 and TRBJ1-2; TRBD1 matches 11 bases. CDR1 and CDR2 from the germline V gene are SGHVS and FQNEAQ. V shed 2 bases, J shed 13 bases, and the junction held 15 bases outside the gene matches. This CDR3 has 16 amino acids. CDR3 residues: CASSLQGRGQGAGVTF. The CDR3 DNA reads as TGTGCCAGCAGCTTACAAGGAAGAGGACAGGGGGCCGGGGTCACCTTC.

The chain joins TRBV5-1 to TRBJ2-3, with D tentatively TRBD2 (5 bases). There are 15 residues in the CDR3. V was cut by 1 base and J by 5 bases, with 14 bases left in between. The germline V gene encodes CDR1 SGHRS and CDR2 YFSETQ. The CDR3 DNA is TGCGCCAGCAGCTTGATCGTGGGTGCGGGAGATACGCAGTATTTT. Protein sequence: CASSLIVGAGDTQYF.

A word on this clone: Other DNA sequences within the sample encode an identical CDR3. The chain employs TRBV20-1 and TRBJ2-7; D unresolved. The CDR3 totals 11 residues. The germline V gene encodes CDR1 DFQATT and CDR2 SNEGSKA (reference sequence). Trimming shortened V by 3 bases and J by 2 bases, and 5 bases separated the two germline ends. This CDR3 reads CSASLPYEQYF. The CDR3 DNA is TGCAGTGCTAGCCTCCCCTACGAGCAGTACTTC.